Presented here are 16 T cell receptor beta chains from one specimen sequenced in a study of blood T cell repertoires in COVID-19. This table comes from immunoSEQ multiplex PCR, and its TCRdb copy is limited to in-frame clones, with some not included. There are 65,000 or so clones in the sample; about 88% occur only once, and 1.3% lies in the top ten. Sequencing input: peripheral blood. Receptor source: a man in his sixties with acute or convalescent COVID-19.

Comment on this clone: The sample has other DNA sequences that encode this CDR3 too. The rearrangement joins TRBV12-3 or TRBV12-4 to TRBJ1-3; possible D gene TRBD1, 5 bases. V lost 5 bases and J lost 0, with 5 bases in between. The CDR3 sequence is 13 residues long. The CDR3 region is CASSQGSGNTIYF. The CDR3 nucleotides read TGTGCCAGCAGTCAGGGCTCTGGAAACACCATATATTTT.

The rearrangement uses TRBV5-1 and TRBJ1-2; TRBD1 might be the D (5 bases). Germline CDR1 is SGHRS and CDR2 is YFSETQ. This CDR3 comprises 17 residues. Deletions cut 0 bases from V and 0 bases from J, with 15 bases between. CDR3 region: CASSLGAGTRANYGYTF. The CDR3 DNA reads as TGCGCCAGCAGCTTGGGGGCAGGGACTAGAGCTAACTATGGCTACACCTTC.

The chain combines TRBV27 with TRBJ1-5; no reliable D call. Trimming stripped 2 bases from V and 4 bases from J, with 12 bases between. The CDR3 is 15 residues long. Germline values: CDR1 MNHEY, CDR2 SMNVEV (reference sequence). CDR3 DNA: TGTGCCAGCAGTTTAACGGGGAGAGGGAATCAGCCCCAGCATTTT. Residues: CASSLTGRGNQPQHF.

The chain uses TRBV6-5 and TRBJ1-6; 8 bases line up with TRBD1. The CDR3 extends over 14 amino acids. With 7 bases clipped from V and 10 bases from J, the junction kept 9 bases outside the gene matches. Germline loops: CDR1 MNHEY, CDR2 SVGAGI. CDR3 residues: CASTPRTGWSPLHF. DNA of the CDR3: TGTGCCAGCACTCCGCGGACAGGGTGGTCACCCCTCCACTTT.

The rearrangement uses TRBV7-2 and TRBJ1-1, with TRBD1 matching over 7 bases. Germline trimming cut 7 bases from V and 8 bases from J; bases unmatched to any gene: 13. The CDR3 contains 14 residues. Germline loops: CDR1 SGHTA, CDR2 FQGNSA. The CDR3 DNA sequence: TGTGCCAGCATCGAGACAGGGACCTATGGGGAAGCTTTCTTT. Protein sequence: CASIETGTYGEAFF.

This clone came up a few times. The genes are TRBV7-9 and TRBJ1-2; TRBD1 agrees at 9 bases. V trimming: 3 bases; J trimming: 8 bases; junction bases outside the gene matches: 10. Germline-derived CDR1 and CDR2 are SEHNR and FQNEAQ (reference sequence). The CDR3 has 15 residues. The CDR3 DNA reads TGTGCCAGCAGCTTGCGCGGGACAGGGACGGAGGGCTACACCTTC. Translated, it gives CASSLRGTGTEGYTF.

The V and J genes are TRBV19 and TRBJ1-5; a possible D gene is TRBD1 (5 bases). Trimming removed 5 bases from V and 0 bases from J, with 11 bases in between. The CDR3 sequence is 15 residues long. Germline V CDR1 and CDR2: LNHDA, SQIVND (reference sequence). The CDR3, as DNA: TGTGCCAGTAGTGCCGCAGGGAATAGCAATCAGCCCCAGCATTTT. Translated: CASSAAGNSNQPQHF.

The chain carries TRBV6-1 and TRBJ2-1, with TRBD1 matching over 10 bases. The junction had 8 bases not matched to a gene; V was cut back by 4 bases and J by 5 bases. Germline CDR1 is MNHNS and CDR2 is SASEGT. The CDR3 runs 16 residues. The CDR3 region is CASSARQGASHNEQFF. CDR3 nucleotides: TGTGCCAGCAGTGCAAGACAGGGGGCGTCGCACAATGAGCAGTTCTTC.

The chain links TRBV6-5 to TRBJ1-2; 11 bases agree with TRBD1. Germline V CDR1 and CDR2: MNHEY, SVGAGI. Trimming at V came to 6 bases and at J to 6 bases, leaving 9 bases not matched to a gene. The CDR3 runs to 15 residues. The CDR3 coding sequence is TGTGCCAGCAGACTGGACAGGGGGCTCTCAGATGGCTACACCTTC. It codes for CASRLDRGLSDGYTF.

V is TRBV7-9 and J is TRBJ1-1; D might be TRBD1 (5 bases). This CDR3 comprises 15 residues. Germline V gene data show CDR1 as SEHNR and CDR2 as FQNEAQ (reference sequence). The V end was cut by 1 base, the J end by 4 bases, with 13 bases between. The DNA for the CDR3 is TGTGCCAGCAGCTTAGGAGCGCAGGGCGTCACTGAAGCTTTCTTT. Translating gives CASSLGAQGVTEAFF.

The chain uses TRBV15 and TRBJ2-7; 7 nucleotides match TRBD1. The CDR3 runs 11 residues. CDR1 LNHNV and CDR2 YYDKDF come from the germline V gene (reference sequence). V trimming: 9 bases; J trimming: 3 bases; junction bases outside the gene matches: 2. CDR3 DNA: TGTGCCACACAGGGGATCTACGAGCAGTACTTC. Encoded protein: CATQGIYEQYF.

The V call is TRBV3-1 (or the pseudogene TRBV3-2), the J call TRBJ2-3; a possible D gene is TRBD2 (5 bases). The germline V gene encodes CDR1 LGHDT and CDR2 YNNKEL (reference sequence). V lost 1 base, J lost 6 bases, and 14 bases lay in between. This CDR3 is built from 15 residues. CDR3 residues: CASSQGFLAFDTQYF. The CDR3 DNA reads as TGTGCCAGCAGCCAAGGTTTCCTAGCTTTCGATACGCAGTATTTT.

V and J are TRBV5-4 and TRBJ2-3; 8 bases are shared with TRBD2. The CDR3 spans 13 residues. V was clipped by 9 bases and J by 3 bases; unmatched bases: 6. Germline loops: CDR1 SGHNT, CDR2 YYREEE (reference sequence). CDR3 protein: CATGGVRTDTQYF. Written as DNA, the CDR3 is TGTGCCACCGGGGGGGTGAGGACAGATACGCAGTATTTT.

The V call is TRBV13, the J call TRBJ1-3; D unresolved. Germline V gene data show CDR1 as PRHDT and CDR2 as FYEKMQ (reference sequence). V was trimmed by 4 bases and J by 8 bases, leaving 6 bases between them. The CDR3 is made up of 11 amino acids. The CDR3 bases are TGTGCCAGCAGCTCCCGAGACACCATATATTTT. Protein: CASSSRDTIYF.

V usage is TRBV30 and J usage is TRBJ2-5, with D tentatively TRBD2 (5 bases). The germline CDR1 and CDR2 sequences are GTSNPN and SVGIG (reference sequence). This CDR3 comprises 14 residues. Trimming left V 2 bases short and J 0 bases short, with 10 bases between. Here the CDR3 DNA reads TGTGCCTGGAGTACTAGGACCTACCAAGAGACCCAGTACTTC. Translation: CAWSTRTYQETQYF.

This clone appeared a single time. This chain joins TRBV5-6 and TRBJ1-1; D might be TRBD1 (5 bases). V lost 1 base and J lost 0, with 19 bases in between. In germline, CDR1 is SGHDT, CDR2 YYEEEE. The CDR3 runs to 18 residues. The CDR3 DNA sequence: TGTGCCAGCAGCTTGTATGGGGCCGCGGATCTAATGAACACTGAAGCTTTCTTT. Residues: CASSLYGAADLMNTEAFF.